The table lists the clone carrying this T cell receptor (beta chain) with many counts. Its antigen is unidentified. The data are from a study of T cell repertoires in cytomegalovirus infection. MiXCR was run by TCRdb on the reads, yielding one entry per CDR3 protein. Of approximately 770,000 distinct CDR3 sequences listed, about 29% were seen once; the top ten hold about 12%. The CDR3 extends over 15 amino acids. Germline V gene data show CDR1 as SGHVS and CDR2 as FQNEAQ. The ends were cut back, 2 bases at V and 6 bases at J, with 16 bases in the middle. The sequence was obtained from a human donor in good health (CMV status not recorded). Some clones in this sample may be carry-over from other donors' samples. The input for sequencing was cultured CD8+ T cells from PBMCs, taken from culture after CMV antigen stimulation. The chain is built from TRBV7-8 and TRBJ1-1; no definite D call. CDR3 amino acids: CASSLRPLPVSEAFF. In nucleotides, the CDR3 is TGTGCCAGCAGCTTAAGACCCCTTCCAGTTTCTGAAGCTTTCTTT.